One and the same sample provided the 13 T cell receptor beta chains below, sequenced in a study of vaccination effects on CD4 cells after COVID-19. Clones were sequenced by immunoSEQ multiplex PCR, and TCRdb holds only the in-frame ones, with some missing. The sample contains roughly 26,000 clones, around three quarters of which appear only once. Ahead of sequencing, the ViraFEST assay grew antigen-specific CD4+ T cells using viral peptide pools. CD4+ T cell isolation took place after approximately 11 days of culture. It was between March and December 2020 that the person had a SARS-CoV-2 infection confirmed by PCR. The antigens these receptors bind are not known. The sequenced sample was CD4+ T cells from PBMCs cultured with HCoV-NL63 spike peptides, obtained before COVID-19 vaccination. The receptor source for this set is a human donor who had a prior SARS-CoV-2 infection.

This clone was recorded once. Written as DNA, the CDR3 is TGTGCCAGCAGCTTAGGGCGGGACACAGATACGCAGTATTTT. This codes for CASSLGRDTDTQYF. The V gene is TRBV7-3, the J gene TRBJ2-3; tentatively, D is TRBD2 (6 bases). Deletions cut 2 bases from V and 2 bases from J, with 8 bases between. This CDR3 has 14 residues. Looked up from germline, CDR1 is SGHTA and CDR2 is FQGTGA.

The chain recombines TRBV12-5 with TRBJ2-3, with TRBD2 as a possible D gene (5 bases). With 0 bases removed from V and 1 base from J, the gap between germline ends came to 20 bases. This CDR3 has 19 residues. CDR1 and CDR2 (germline): LGHNT, FRNRAP. This chain's CDR3 is CASGLVGLGRPFGTDTQYF. CDR3 nucleotides: TGTGCTAGTGGTTTGGTAGGTCTGGGGAGACCCTTTGGCACAGATACGCAGTATTTT. The full variable domain, completed using reference TRBV12-5 and TRBJ2-3, is DARVTQTPRHKVTEMGQEVTMRCQPILGHNTVFWYRQTMMQGLELLAYFRNRAPLDDSGMPKDRFSAEMPDATLATLKIQPSEPRDSAVYFCASGLVGLGRPFGTDTQYFGPGTRLTVL.

The chain has TRBV18 and TRBJ1-4; a possible D gene is TRBD1 (6 bases). V lost 6 bases and J 3 bases, leaving 14 bases between the germline ends. This CDR3 contains 15 residues. Germline V CDR1 and CDR2: KGHSH, LQKENI. The CDR3 spells CASSEQGIANEKLFF. CDR3 in DNA: TGTGCCAGCTCGGAACAGGGTATCGCTAATGAAAAACTGTTTTTT.

This clone was found once. J is TRBJ2-3 and V is TRBV3-1 (or the pseudogene TRBV3-2), with D perhaps TRBD2 (6 bases). Germline values: CDR1 LGHDT, CDR2 YNNKEL (reference sequence). This CDR3 contains 18 residues. Trimming took 2 bases from V and 2 from J, leaving 20 bases between them. Here the CDR3 reads CASSQRRRGGSLTDTQYF. DNA for the CDR3: TGTGCCAGCAGCCAACGGCGGCGGGGCGGGTCCCTCACAGATACGCAGTATTTT.

Only a few counts were recorded for this clone. The gene calls are TRBV6-5 and TRBJ1-3, with D unclear. Germline CDR1 is MNHEY and CDR2 is SVGAGI. This CDR3 is built from 14 residues. The ends were cut back, 10 bases at V and 1 base at J, with 14 bases in the middle. CDR3: CATSPWGSGNTIYF. In DNA, the CDR3 is TGTGCCACCTCTCCCTGGGGATCTGGAAACACCATATATTTT.

The J gene is TRBJ2-5, the V gene TRBV28; 14 bases agree with TRBD2. The length of the CDR3 is 17 residues. The J segment lost 7 bases and the V segment lost 5 bases, leaving 12 bases of the junction unmatched. The germline gives CDR1 MDHEN, CDR2 SYDVKM. Here the CDR3 reads CASSPAGLAGGGVTQYF. The CDR3 nucleotides are TGTGCCAGCAGTCCAGCCGGACTAGCGGGAGGAGGGGTGACCCAGTACTTC.

The rearrangement uses TRBV18 and TRBJ1-2; 10 nucleotides match TRBD1. Germline CDR1 reads KGHSH; CDR2 reads LQKENI. The junction had 4 bases not matched to a gene; V was cut back by 4 bases and J by 8 bases. This CDR3 has 13 residues. The CDR3 region is CASSLGQGEGYTF. The CDR3 bases are TGTGCCAGCTCACTCGGACAGGGGGAAGGCTACACCTTC.

This clone appeared a few times. The CDR3 loop is CASSQGLQNSPLHF. CDR3 nucleotide sequence: TGTGCCAGCAGCCAAGGACTACAGAATTCACCCCTCCACTTT. The genes are TRBV14 and TRBJ1-6; no clear D. Germline V lookup: CDR1 SGHDN, CDR2 FVKESK. The CDR3 is made up of 14 amino acids. The V end lost 1 base, the J end lost 7 bases, and 8 bases lay between the germline ends.

The rearrangement uses TRBV19 and TRBJ1-4; tentatively, D is TRBD1 (6 bases). Germline CDR1 is LNHDA and CDR2 is SQIVND (reference sequence). CDR3 length: 15 residues. Trimming shortened V by 3 bases and J by 8 bases, and 16 bases separated the two germline ends. The CDR3 spells CASSMIDRSREKLFF. The CDR3 DNA reads as TGTGCCAGTAGTATGATCGACAGGTCACGAGAAAAACTGTTTTTT.

CDR3 in DNA: TGTGCCAGCAGCTATAGTAGCAATCAGCCCCAGCATTTT. Translating gives CASSYSSNQPQHF. This chain joins TRBV7-2 and TRBJ1-5; D remains unclear. Trimming cost V 4 bases and J 0 bases, with 4 bases left between them. Germline CDR1 reads SGHTA; CDR2 reads FQGNSA. This CDR3 is 13 amino acids long. Full variable domain (outside the CDR3, taken from reference TRBV7-2 and TRBJ1-5): GAGVSQSPSNKVTEKGKDVELRCDPISGHTALYWYRQSLGQGLEFLIYFQGNSAPDKSGLPSDRFSAERTGGSVSTLTIQRTQQEDSAVYLCASSYSSNQPQHFGDGTRLSIL.

The V call is TRBV5-4, the J call TRBJ1-1; unclear D gene. This CDR3 region has 16 residues. V shed 2 bases and J shed 5 bases, with 19 bases lying between them. The germline V gene has CDR1 SGHNT and CDR2 YYREEE (reference sequence). The CDR3 protein is CASSLGPQIGETEAFF. In DNA form, the CDR3 reads TGTGCCAGCAGCTTAGGCCCCCAAATCGGAGAAACTGAAGCTTTCTTT.

There are a few counts of this clone. This chain links TRBV5-4 with TRBJ2-2, with a tentative D call TRBD2 (6 bases). This CDR3 contains 16 residues. V shed 2 bases and J shed 2 bases, with 13 bases lying between them. Germline CDR1 SGHNT, CDR2 YYREEE (reference sequence). CDR3 in amino acids: CASSFSGGINTGELFF. The DNA of the CDR3 is TGTGCCAGCAGCTTTTCTGGCGGGATTAACACCGGGGAGCTGTTTTTT. The full variable domain, with the rest looked up from reference TRBV5-4 and TRBJ2-2, is ETGVTQSPTHLIKTRGQQVTLRCSSQSGHNTVSWYQQALGQGPQFIFQYYREEENGRGNFPPRFSGLQFPNYSSELNVNALELDDSALYLCASSFSGGINTGELFFGEGSRLTVL.

The chain employs TRBV7-2 and TRBJ2-7, with D possibly TRBD1 on 5 matching bases. Germline V gives CDR1 SGHTA, CDR2 FQGNSA. V gave up 2 bases and J gave up 7 bases, with 15 bases separating them. The CDR3 loop spans 14 amino acids. The CDR3 region is CASSLRGREGEQYF. Written as DNA, the CDR3 is TGTGCCAGCAGCTTAAGGGGAAGGGAAGGGGAGCAGTACTTC.